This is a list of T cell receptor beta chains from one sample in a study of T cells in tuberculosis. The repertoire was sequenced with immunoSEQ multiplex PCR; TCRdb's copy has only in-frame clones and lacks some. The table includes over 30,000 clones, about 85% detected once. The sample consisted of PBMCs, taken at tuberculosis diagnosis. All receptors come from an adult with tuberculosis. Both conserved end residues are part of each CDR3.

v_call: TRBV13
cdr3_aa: CASRDPGLAGGYNEQFF

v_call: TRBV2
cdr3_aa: CASSGLAYVETQYF

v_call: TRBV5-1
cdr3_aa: CASSKVGGGETQYF

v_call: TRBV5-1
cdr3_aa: CASSLIQGPKSGEQFF

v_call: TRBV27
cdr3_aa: CASKPLSGPPYEQYF

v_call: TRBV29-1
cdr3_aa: CSVVFKPEQFF

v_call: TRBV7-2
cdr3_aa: CASSYLGQRNIQYF

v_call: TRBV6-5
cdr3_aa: CARTSTGNGGYTF

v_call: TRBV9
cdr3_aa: CASSVGLGGTDTQYF

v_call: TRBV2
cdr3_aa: CASSGTGPNQPQHF

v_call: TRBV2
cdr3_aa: CASTLYNEQFF

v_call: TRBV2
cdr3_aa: CASILLRSNEKLFF

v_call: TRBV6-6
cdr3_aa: CASISGQGGTPLHF

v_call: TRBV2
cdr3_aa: CASSDFLSADTQYF

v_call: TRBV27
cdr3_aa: CASSSLGGATDTQYF

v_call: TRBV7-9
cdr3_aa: CASSLSRGNEKLFF

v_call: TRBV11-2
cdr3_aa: CASSLSQEEETQYF

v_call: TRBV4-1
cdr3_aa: CASSQDGSSGGTYNEQFF

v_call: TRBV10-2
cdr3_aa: CASKAGVRRDTQYF

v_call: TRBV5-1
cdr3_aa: CASSLAGNQPQHF

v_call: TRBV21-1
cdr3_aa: CASSKNGGPEQFF

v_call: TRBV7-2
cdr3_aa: CASTLSGAIYEQYF

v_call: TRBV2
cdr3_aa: CASSLGQGAYEQYF

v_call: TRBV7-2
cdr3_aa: CASSRTGERANEKLFF

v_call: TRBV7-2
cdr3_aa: CASSLSNQPQHF

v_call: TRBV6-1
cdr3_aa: CASSEYHRQDYEQYF

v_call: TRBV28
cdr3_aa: CASSYTVPYEQYF

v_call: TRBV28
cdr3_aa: CASSRTGVGTEAFF

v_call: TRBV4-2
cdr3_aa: CASSPAPAGHQPQHF

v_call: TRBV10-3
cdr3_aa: CATGVVRGGYNEQFF

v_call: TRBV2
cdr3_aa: CASIAEGLVAEQYF

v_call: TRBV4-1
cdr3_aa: CASSPSRRTAPIYGYTF

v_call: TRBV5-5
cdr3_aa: CASSLLQGPGELFF

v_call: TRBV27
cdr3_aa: CASTILAGGRTQYF

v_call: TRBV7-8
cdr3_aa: CASSPSEEQFF

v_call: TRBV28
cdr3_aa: CASSLTPFGTRREGRDTQYF

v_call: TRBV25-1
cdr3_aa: CASSGTDTEAFF

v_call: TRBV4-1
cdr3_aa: CASSPQGVPYGYTF

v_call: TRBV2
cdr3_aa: CASSEARGLTNTGELFF

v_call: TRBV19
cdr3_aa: CASSTGTGDYGYTF

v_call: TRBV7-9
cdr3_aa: CASSLGQGAREQFF

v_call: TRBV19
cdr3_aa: CASSIANSPLHF

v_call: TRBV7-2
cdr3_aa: CASRAGGSYNEQFF

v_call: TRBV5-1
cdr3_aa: CASSLAGVSPLHF

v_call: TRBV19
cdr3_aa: CASRDGGQGVNEQFF

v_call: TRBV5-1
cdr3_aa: CASSDRGIYEQYF

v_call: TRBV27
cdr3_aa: CASSFRRFNTQYF

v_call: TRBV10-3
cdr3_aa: CAISALRDSEAFF